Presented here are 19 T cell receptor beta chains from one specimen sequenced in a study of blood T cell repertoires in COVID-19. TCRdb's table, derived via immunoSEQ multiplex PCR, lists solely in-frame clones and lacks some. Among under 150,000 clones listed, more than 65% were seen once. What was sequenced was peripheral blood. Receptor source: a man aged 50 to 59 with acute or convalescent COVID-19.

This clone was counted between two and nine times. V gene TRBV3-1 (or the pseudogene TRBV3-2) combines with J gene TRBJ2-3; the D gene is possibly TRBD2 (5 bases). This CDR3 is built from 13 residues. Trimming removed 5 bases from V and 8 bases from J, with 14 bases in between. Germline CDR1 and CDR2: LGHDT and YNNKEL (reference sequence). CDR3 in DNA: TGTGCCAGCAGCGTATCGAGCGGCGGTACGCAGTATTTT. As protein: CASSVSSGGTQYF.

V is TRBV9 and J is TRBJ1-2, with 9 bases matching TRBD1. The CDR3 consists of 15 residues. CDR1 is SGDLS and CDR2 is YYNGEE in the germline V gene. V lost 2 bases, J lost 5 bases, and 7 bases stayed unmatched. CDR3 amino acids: CASSVEAGTGYGYTF. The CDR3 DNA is TGTGCCAGCAGCGTGGAAGCCGGGACAGGGTATGGCTACACCTTC.

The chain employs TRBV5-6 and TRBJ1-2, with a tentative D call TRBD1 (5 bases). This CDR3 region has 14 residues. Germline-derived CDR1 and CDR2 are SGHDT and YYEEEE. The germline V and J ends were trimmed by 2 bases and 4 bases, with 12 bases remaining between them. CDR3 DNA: TGTGCCAGCAGCTTAGGCCCAGGGTTCTATGGCTACACCTTC. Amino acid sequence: CASSLGPGFYGYTF.

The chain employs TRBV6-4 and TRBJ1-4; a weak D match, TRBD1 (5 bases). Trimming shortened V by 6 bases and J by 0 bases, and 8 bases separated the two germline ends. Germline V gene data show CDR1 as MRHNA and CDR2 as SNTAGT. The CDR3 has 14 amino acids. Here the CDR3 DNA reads TGTGCCAGCAGGCAGGGTGCAACTAATGAAAAACTGTTTTTT. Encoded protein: CASRQGATNEKLFF.

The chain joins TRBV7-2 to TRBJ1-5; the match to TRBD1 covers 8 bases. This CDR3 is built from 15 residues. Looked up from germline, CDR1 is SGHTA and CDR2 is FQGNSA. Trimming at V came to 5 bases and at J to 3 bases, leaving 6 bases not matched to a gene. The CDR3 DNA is TGTGCCAGCAGCCTCGGGACAGGCCACAATCAGCCCCAGCATTTT. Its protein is CASSLGTGHNQPQHF.

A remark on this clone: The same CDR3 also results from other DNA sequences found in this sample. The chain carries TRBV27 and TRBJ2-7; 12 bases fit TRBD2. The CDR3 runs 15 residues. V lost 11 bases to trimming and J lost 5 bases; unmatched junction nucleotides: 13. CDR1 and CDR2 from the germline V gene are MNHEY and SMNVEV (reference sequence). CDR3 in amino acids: CASYSPLAGGHEQYF. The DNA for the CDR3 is TGTGCCTCCTACTCCCCTCTAGCGGGGGGGCACGAGCAGTACTTC.

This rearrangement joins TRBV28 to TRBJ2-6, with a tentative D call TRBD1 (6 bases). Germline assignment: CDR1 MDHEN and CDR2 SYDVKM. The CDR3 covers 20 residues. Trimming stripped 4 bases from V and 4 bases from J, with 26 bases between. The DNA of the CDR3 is TGTGCCAGCAGTTCAGGGTTGTACAGGGCCCGTGAGGGCGGGGCCAACGTCCTGACTTTC. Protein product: CASSSGLYRAREGGANVLTF.

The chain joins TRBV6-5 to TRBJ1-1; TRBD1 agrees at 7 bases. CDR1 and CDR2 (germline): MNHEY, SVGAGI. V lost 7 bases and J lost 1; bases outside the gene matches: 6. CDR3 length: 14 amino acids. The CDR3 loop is CASIIGTANTEAFF. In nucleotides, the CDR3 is TGTGCCAGCATCATAGGGACAGCGAACACTGAAGCTTTCTTT.

CDR3 bases: TGCGCCAGCAGCCAATTTTATAGCAATCAGCCCCAGCATTTT. Translating gives CASSQFYSNQPQHF. The chain recombines TRBV4-1 with TRBJ1-5; D is undetermined. The ends were cut back, 2 bases at V and 0 bases at J, with 5 bases in the middle. CDR3 size: 14 residues. Germline V gene sequence: CDR1 MGHRA, CDR2 YSYEKL.

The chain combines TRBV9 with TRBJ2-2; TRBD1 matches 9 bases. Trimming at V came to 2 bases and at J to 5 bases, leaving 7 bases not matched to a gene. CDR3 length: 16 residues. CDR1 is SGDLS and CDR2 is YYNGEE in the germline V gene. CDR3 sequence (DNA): TGTGCCAGCAGCGTCACCGGGACAGGGCGAACCGGGGAGCTGTTTTTT. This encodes CASSVTGTGRTGELFF.

This CDR3 reads CASNQRTGGAFGYGYTF. In DNA form, the CDR3 reads TGTGCCAGTAATCAACGGACAGGGGGCGCGTTTGGCTATGGCTACACCTTC. The chain couples TRBV19 to TRBJ1-2, with 11 bases aligning to TRBD1. Germline assignment: CDR1 LNHDA and CDR2 SQIVND (reference sequence). CDR3 size: 17 residues. Trimming at V came to 7 bases and at J to 4 bases, leaving 14 bases not matched to a gene.

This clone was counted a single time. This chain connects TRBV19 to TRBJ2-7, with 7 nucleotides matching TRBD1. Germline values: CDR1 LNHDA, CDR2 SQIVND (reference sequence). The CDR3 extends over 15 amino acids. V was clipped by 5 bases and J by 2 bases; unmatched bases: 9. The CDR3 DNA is TGTGCCAGTAGTGCCTCCGGGACAGCAACCTACGAGCAGTACTTC. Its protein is CASSASGTATYEQYF.

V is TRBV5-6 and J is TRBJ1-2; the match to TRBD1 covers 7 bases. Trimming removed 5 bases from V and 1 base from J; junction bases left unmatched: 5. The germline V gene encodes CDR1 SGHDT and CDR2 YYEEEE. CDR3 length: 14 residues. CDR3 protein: CASRGTADNYGYTF. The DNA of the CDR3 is TGTGCCAGCAGGGGGACAGCCGATAACTATGGCTACACCTTC.

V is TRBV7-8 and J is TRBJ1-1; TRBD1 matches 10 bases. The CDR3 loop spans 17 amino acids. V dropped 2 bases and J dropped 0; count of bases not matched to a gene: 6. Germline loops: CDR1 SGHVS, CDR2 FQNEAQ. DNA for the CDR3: TGTGCCAGCAGCTTACAGACAGGGGGCAAGATGAACACTGAAGCTTTCTTT. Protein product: CASSLQTGGKMNTEAFF.

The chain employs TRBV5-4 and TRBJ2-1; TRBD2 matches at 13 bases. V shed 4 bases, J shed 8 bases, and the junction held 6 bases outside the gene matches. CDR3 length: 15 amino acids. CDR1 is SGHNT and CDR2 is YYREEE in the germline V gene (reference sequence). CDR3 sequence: CASSPWTSGGDEQFF. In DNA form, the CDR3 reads TGTGCCAGCAGCCCCTGGACTAGCGGGGGCGATGAGCAGTTCTTC.

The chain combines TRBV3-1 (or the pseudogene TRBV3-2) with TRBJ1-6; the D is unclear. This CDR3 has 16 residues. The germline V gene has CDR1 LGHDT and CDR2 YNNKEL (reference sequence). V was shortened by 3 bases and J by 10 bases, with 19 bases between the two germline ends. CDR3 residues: CASSQASGNTGSPLHF. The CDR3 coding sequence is TGTGCCAGCAGCCAGGCCAGCGGGAACACTGGATCACCCCTCCACTTT.

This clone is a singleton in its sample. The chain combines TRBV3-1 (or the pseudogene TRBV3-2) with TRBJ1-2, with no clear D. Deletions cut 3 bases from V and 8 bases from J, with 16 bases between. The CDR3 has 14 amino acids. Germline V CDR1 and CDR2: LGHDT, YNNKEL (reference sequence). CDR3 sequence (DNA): TGTGCCAGCAGCCACACCCTAAGGGCGGGGGGCTACACCTTC. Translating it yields CASSHTLRAGGYTF.

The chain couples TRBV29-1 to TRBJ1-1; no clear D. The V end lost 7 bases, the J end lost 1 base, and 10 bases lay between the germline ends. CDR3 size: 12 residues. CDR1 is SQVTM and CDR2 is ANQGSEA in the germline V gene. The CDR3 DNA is TGCAGCGCCCGACAAGCGAACACTGAAGCTTTCTTT. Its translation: CSARQANTEAFF.

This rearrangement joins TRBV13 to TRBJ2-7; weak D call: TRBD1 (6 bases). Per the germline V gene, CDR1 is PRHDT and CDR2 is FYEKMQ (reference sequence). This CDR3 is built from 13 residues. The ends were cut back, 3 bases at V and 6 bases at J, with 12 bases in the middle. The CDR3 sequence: CASSFRGRGEQYV. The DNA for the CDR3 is TGTGCCAGCAGCTTCAGGGGCAGAGGCGAGCAGTACGTC.